This T cell receptor beta chain was observed in a study of blood T cell repertoires in COVID-19. TCRdb's table, derived via immunoSEQ multiplex PCR, lists solely in-frame clones and lacks some. The profile shows more than 150,000 clones, around 87% of them singletons. Patients from Seattle were sampled longitudinally, starting during active infection. Sequenced: peripheral blood. The receptor comes from a man in his 60s with COVID-19, enrolled during active disease.

The CDR3 DNA reads TGCGCCAGCAGCGCCGGGACAGGGAGAGCCGATTCACCCCTCCACTTT. Translating gives CASSAGTGRADSPLHF. The chain combines TRBV5-1 with TRBJ1-6; 9 nucleotides match TRBD1. V gave up 4 bases and J gave up 8 bases; unmatched junction bases: 10. Germline CDR1 reads SGHRS; CDR2 reads YFSETQ. There are 16 residues in the CDR3.